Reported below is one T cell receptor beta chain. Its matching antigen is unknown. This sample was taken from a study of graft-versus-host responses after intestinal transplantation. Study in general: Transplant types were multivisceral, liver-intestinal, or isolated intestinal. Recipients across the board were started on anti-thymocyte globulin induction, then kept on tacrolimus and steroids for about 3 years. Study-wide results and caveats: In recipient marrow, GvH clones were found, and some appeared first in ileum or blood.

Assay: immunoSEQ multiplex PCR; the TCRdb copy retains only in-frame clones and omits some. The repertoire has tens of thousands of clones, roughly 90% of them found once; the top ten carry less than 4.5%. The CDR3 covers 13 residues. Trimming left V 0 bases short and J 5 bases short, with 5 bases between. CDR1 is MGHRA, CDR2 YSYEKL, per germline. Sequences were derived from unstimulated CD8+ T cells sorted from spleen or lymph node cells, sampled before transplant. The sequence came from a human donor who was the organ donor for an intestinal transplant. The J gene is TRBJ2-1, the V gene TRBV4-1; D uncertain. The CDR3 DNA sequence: TGCGCCAGCAGCCAAGATGAGGACAATGAGCAGTTCTTC. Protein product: CASSQDEDNEQFF.